A selection of T cell receptor beta chains follows, all from one sample in a study of identical twins. TCRdb itself ran the 5' RACE reads through MiXCR, one entry per CDR3 protein. Of some 570,000 distinct CDR3 sequences listed, 20% to 25% are singletons. This same sample was also taken into another study, of yellow fever vaccine responses in identical twins.

Sample: CD4+ T cells sorted from blood. Receptors originate from a woman aged 18-29 years in good health. CDR3s include the opening cysteine and the closing phenylalanine or tryptophan. The D gene is left open where the match is weak. Size is omitted from some rows. Given values are once, few, many or a class for expanded clones.

TRBV11-2,TRBJ1-3,-,-,TGTGCCAGCAGCTTGATCGCGGGCTCTGGAAACACCATATATTTT,CASSLIAGSGNTIYF
TRBV5-1,TRBJ2-5,-,TRBD2,TGCGCCAGCAGCTTGTCGGCGGGGGGACAAATTCAAGAGACCCAGTACTTC,CASSLSAGGQIQETQYF
TRBV7-9,TRBJ1-3,-,-,TGTGCCAGCAGCCCTCCTGGACCTCGACCCACCATATATTTT,CASSPPGPRPTIYF
TRBV7-2,TRBJ2-5,few,-,TGTGCCAGCAGCCGAAGTGGGGCATACCAAGAGACCCAGTACTTC,CASSRSGAYQETQYF
TRBV28,TRBJ2-2,-,TRBD2,TGTGCCAGCAGTCAAAGGGCCAGCGGGAGGAGAACCGGGGAGCTGTTTTTT,CASSQRASGRRTGELFF
TRBV10-3,TRBJ1-1,-,TRBD1,TGTGCCTCCCAAAAGACAGGGGAAGCTTTCTTT,CASQKTGEAFF
TRBV10-3,TRBJ2-3,-,-,TGTGCCATCAGGCAGGCCCCCACAGATACGCAGTATTTT,CAIRQAPTDTQYF
TRBV3-1,TRBJ1-1,-,-,TGTGCCAGCAGCCAAGGGGCCAGCGGCTGGACCGAAGCTTTCTTT,CASSQGASGWTEAFF
TRBV20-1,TRBJ2-1,few,TRBD1,TGCAGTGCTAAATACCGGGACAGGGACCTTTTCTACAATGAGCAGTTCTTC,CSAKYRDRDLFYNEQFF
TRBV3-1,TRBJ2-4,few,-,TGTGCCAGCAGCCAAGTTTGGGGGAAGGGGAACATTCAGTACTTC,CASSQVWGKGNIQYF
TRBV20-1,TRBJ2-1,-,-,TGCAGTGCTAGGATCTACAATGAGCAGTTCTTC,CSARIYNEQFF
TRBV28,TRBJ2-7,few,TRBD1,TGTGCCACCGACGGGACAGGGAACTACGAGCAGTACTTC,CATDGTGNYEQYF
TRBV24-1,TRBJ2-3,few,-,TGTGCCACCAGTGATCAGTCAGATACGCAGTATTTT,CATSDQSDTQYF
TRBV20-1,TRBJ2-1,few,-,TGCAGTGCTAGAGCGGCTAGCAATACCAATGAGCAGTTCTTC,CSARAASNTNEQFF
TRBV5-1,TRBJ2-1,few,-,TGCGCCAGCAGCTTGTCTAGCGCGGCATACAATGAGCAGTTCTTC,CASSLSSAAYNEQFF
TRBV2,TRBJ1-1,-,-,TGTGCCAGCCGGGCCCTTAGCACTGAAGCTTTCTTT,CASRALSTEAFF
TRBV6-1,TRBJ2-1,-,-,TGTGCCAGCAACCAACGCGGACCATACAATGAGCAGTTCTTC,CASNQRGPYNEQFF
TRBV12-3/TRBV12-4,TRBJ2-1,many,-,TGTGCCAGCAGTTTGACTAGCTACAATGAGCAGTTCTTC,CASSLTSYNEQFF
TRBV24-1,TRBJ2-1,-,-,TGTGCCACCAGTGACCTCACCAGGGGCGGGAGAGAGGGTGAGCAGTTCTTC,CATSDLTRGGREGEQFF
TRBV7-2,TRBJ2-2,few,-,TGTGCCAGCAGCCCCCGGGCCATAGGAACCGGGGAGCTGTTTTTT,CASSPRAIGTGELFF
TRBV7-2,TRBJ2-1,-,-,TGTGCCAGCAGCTTTCGACTGTCGAATGAGCAGTTCTTC,CASSFRLSNEQFF
TRBV14,TRBJ2-7,few,-,TGTGCCAGCAGCCAGACGTCAGGGAAGTACGAGCAGTACTTC,CASSQTSGKYEQYF
TRBV12-3/TRBV12-4,TRBJ2-7,-,TRBD1,TGTGCCAGCAGTCTCGGACAGGGGGTACAAAACGAGCAGTACTTC,CASSLGQGVQNEQYF
TRBV7-6,TRBJ2-3,few,TRBD2,TGTGCCAAAACTAGCGGGGGGGCCAGGGGAGATACGCAGTATTTT,CAKTSGGARGDTQYF
TRBV24-1,TRBJ2-1,few,TRBD1,TGTGCCACCAGTGATCAAATGGGACAGTACAATGAGCAGTTCTTC,CATSDQMGQYNEQFF
TRBV12-3/TRBV12-4,TRBJ2-7,many,TRBD1,TGTGCCAGCAGGGCCGGGACAGGGGGCTCCTACGAGCAGTACTTC,CASRAGTGGSYEQYF
TRBV10-3,TRBJ2-1,few,TRBD2,TGTGCCATCACCGAGGGTAGCGGGAGGGATGAGCAGTTCTTC,CAITEGSGRDEQFF
TRBV7-3,TRBJ2-3,-,-,TGTGCCAGCAGCTTAACGTTTAGCACAGATACGCAGTATTTT,CASSLTFSTDTQYF
TRBV5-1,TRBJ2-7,-,-,TGCGCCAGCAGCTTACAGGGCCAGCAGTACTTC,CASSLQGQQYF
TRBV3-1,TRBJ2-7,-,TRBD2,TGTGCCAGCAGCCCATCACCGGGACTAGGCTTCTACGAGCAGTACTTC,CASSPSPGLGFYEQYF
TRBV7-6,TRBJ1-1,few,-,TGTGCCAGCAGCTTAACGGGAGTATCCACTGAAGCTTTCTTT,CASSLTGVSTEAFF
TRBV18,TRBJ2-3,few,-,TGTGCCAGCTCACCCGACACCATTCATACGCAGTATTTT,CASSPDTIHTQYF
TRBV7-9,TRBJ2-3,few,TRBD1,TGTGCCAGCAGCTTGGACAGGATACTATTCACGCAGTATTTT,CASSLDRILFTQYF
TRBV28,TRBJ2-1,few,-,TGTGCCAGCAGTTTGTCTTTTGATACCTACAATGAGCAGTTCTTC,CASSLSFDTYNEQFF
TRBV18,TRBJ1-1,once,-,TGTGCCAGCTCACCGTGGCAGACCAACACTGAAGCTTTCTTT,CASSPWQTNTEAFF